The text below deals with one TCR beta chain. Its specificity is not known. With random hexamers, reverse transcription was performed on about 0.5 to 1 ug of RNA. TCRdb fed the immunoSEQ multiplex PCR reads into MiXCR, producing one record per CDR3 protein. Of tens of thousands of distinct CDR3 sequences listed, roughly 94% were seen once; the top ten hold about 0.47%. V shed 1 base, J shed 7 bases, and the junction held 7 bases outside the gene matches. The CDR3 sequence is 16 residues long. In germline, CDR1 is SGHAT, CDR2 FQNNGV. Sequencing of TCR beta was carried out in blood CD8+ and CD4+ T cells. This entry belongs to a study of CD8 T cells in Susac syndrome. Study-wide findings and caveats: The study recognized that its TCR sequencing and HLA analysis covered a relatively small number of individuals.

The sample was CD8+ T cells from PBMCs. The V and J genes are TRBV11-2 and TRBJ1-6; 7 bases fit TRBD1. The sequence was collected from a human donor with Susac syndrome. CDR3 DNA: TGTGCCAGCAGCTTAGGGGAGGGGGCGCGGAATTCACCCCTCCACTTT. As protein: CASSLGEGARNSPLHF.